The 15 T cell receptor beta chains below all came from one sample that was sequenced in a study of CD8 T cells in ankylosing spondylitis. TCRdb processed the 5' RACE reads anew with MiXCR; each CDR3 protein has one entry. The sample carries some 240,000 distinct CDR3 sequences, 8% to 9.5% recorded once. Sample: blood, either unsorted or a sorted T cell fraction (not recorded which). The source is a male donor with ankylosing spondylitis or in good health (not recorded which).

The table lists this clonotype with a few counts. The chain employs TRBV19 and TRBJ1-6, with a possible D match to TRBD1 (6 bases). The CDR3 is made up of 15 amino acids. The germline V gene encodes CDR1 LNHDA and CDR2 SQIVND (reference sequence). Trimming pared 6 bases from V and 1 base from J, leaving 10 bases between. DNA for the CDR3: TGTGCCAGTAGGCGAGGGGGATCCTATAATTCACCCCTCCACTTT. This gives the protein CASRRGGSYNSPLHF.

This clonotype was counted many times. This sequence joins TRBV11-2 and TRBJ2-1; D possibly matches TRBD1 or TRBD2 (5 bases each). The CDR3 loop spans 17 amino acids. CDR1 and CDR2 (germline): SGHAT, FQNNGV. V was pared by 4 bases and J by 2 bases, with 18 bases between. DNA of the CDR3: TGTGCCAGCAGCTACCGACTGGGTAGGGACGCCTACAATGAGCAGTTCTTC. It is translated as CASSYRLGRDAYNEQFF.

This clonotype was observed many times. The chain has TRBV12-3 or TRBV12-4 and TRBJ1-2; tentative D call: TRBD1 (6 bases). This CDR3 has 15 amino acids. The ends were cut back, 2 bases at V and 3 bases at J, with 13 bases in the middle. This chain's CDR3 is CASSLRPGVYYGYTF. CDR3 nucleotide sequence: TGTGCCAGCAGTTTAAGGCCAGGGGTCTACTATGGCTACACCTTC.

This clonotype was detected many times. V usage is TRBV5-1 and J usage is TRBJ2-2; D is unresolved. The CDR3 runs to 17 residues. Germline V gene data show CDR1 as SGHRS and CDR2 as YFSETQ. V lost 0 bases to trimming and J lost 0 bases, with 12 bases between them. CDR3 in DNA: TGCGCCAGCAGCTTGGTTTTACGGCTTTCGAACACCGGGGAGCTGTTTTTT. Its translation: CASSLVLRLSNTGELFF.

In its sample, this clonotype was seen many times. The chain couples TRBV5-1 to TRBJ2-1, with D unclear. The CDR3 spans 15 residues. The germline V gene has CDR1 SGHRS and CDR2 YFSETQ. V was trimmed by 6 bases and J by 0 bases, leaving 13 bases between them. The CDR3 sequence: CASMKARSSYNEQFF. As DNA, the CDR3 is TGCGCCAGCATGAAGGCGAGGAGCTCCTACAATGAGCAGTTCTTC.

This clonotype was counted at least ten times. The chain combines TRBV6-2 or TRBV6-3 with TRBJ1-1; the D gene is possibly TRBD1 (5 bases). The V and J ends lost 7 bases and 4 bases respectively, with 16 bases between them. The CDR3 extends over 14 amino acids. Germline-derived CDR1 and CDR2 are MNHEY and SVGEGT. CDR3: CASTDIPGGTEAFF. The CDR3 bases are TGTGCCAGCACGGACATCCCCGGGGGCACTGAAGCTTTCTTT.

This clonotype occurred a few times. This sequence joins TRBV2 and TRBJ1-2, with D unclear. Trimming shortened V by 6 bases and J by 3 bases, and 8 bases separated the two germline ends. The CDR3 runs to 12 residues. CDR1 SNHLY and CDR2 FYNNEI come from the germline V gene. In DNA, the CDR3 is TGTGCCAGCAGCTACCTCGACTATGGCTACACCTTC. Translation: CASSYLDYGYTF.

This clonotype was detected ten times or more. The junction departs from germline at one end; a sequencing error may be responsible. V is TRBV6-2 or TRBV6-3 and J is TRBJ2-5; 7 bases agree with TRBD1. This CDR3 is built from 16 residues. Germline V gene lookup returns CDR1 MNHEY and CDR2 SVGEGT. CDR3 loop: CASSSRTDRSQGTQYF. CDR3 in DNA: TGTGCCAGCAGCTCTCGAACGGACAGGTCTCAAGGGACCCAGTACTTC.

This clonotype was counted ten times or more. This chain joins TRBV5-1 and TRBJ2-1; D is perhaps TRBD2 (5 bases). The V end was cut by 0 bases, the J end by 0 bases, with 10 bases between. Per the germline V gene, CDR1 is SGHRS and CDR2 is YFSETQ. This CDR3 has 16 residues. The CDR3 nucleotides read TGCGCCAGCAGCTTGGGCGGGTCCTTCTCCTACAATGAGCAGTTCTTC. Translation gives CASSLGGSFSYNEQFF.

Many counts were recorded for this clonotype. The chain combines TRBV24-1 with TRBJ1-2; D unresolved. CDR1 KGHDR and CDR2 SFDVKD come from the germline V gene. This CDR3 contains 12 residues. V was trimmed by 6 bases and J by 8 bases, leaving 12 bases between them. The chain's CDR3 is CATSKGGGGYTF. Written as DNA, the CDR3 is TGTGCCACCAGTAAGGGAGGTGGCGGCTACACCTTC.

This chain joins TRBV7-9 and TRBJ2-1, with 8 bases matching TRBD2. V trimming: 4 bases; J trimming: 6 bases; junction bases outside the gene matches: 11. Germline V CDR1 and CDR2: SEHNR, FQNEAQ (reference sequence). CDR3 length equals 16 residues. The CDR3 DNA sequence: TGTGCCAGCAGCTCCGGCCCGGGACTAGTAGGCAATGAGCAGTTCTTC. It is translated as CASSSGPGLVGNEQFF.

This clonotype was found many times. This chain joins TRBV7-8 and TRBJ2-2; D not certain. This CDR3 comprises 12 residues. Looked up from germline, CDR1 is SGHVS and CDR2 is FQNEAQ. Trimming removed 1 base at V and 7 bases at J, with 4 bases between. CDR3 sequence reads: CASSLVVGELFF. DNA for the CDR3: TGTGCCAGCAGCTTAGTAGTCGGGGAGCTGTTTTTT.

This clonotype has ten or more counts. The chain employs TRBV20-1 and TRBJ1-5; 10 bases are shared with TRBD1. The germline V gene has CDR1 DFQATT and CDR2 SNEGSKA (reference sequence). The V gene end was trimmed by 5 bases and the J gene end by 0 bases; junction bases not matched to a gene: 7. This CDR3 has 16 residues. The CDR3 DNA reads TGCAGTGCTCGGCTCGGGACAGGGGCTAGCAATCAGCCCCAGCATTTT. Protein product: CSARLGTGASNQPQHF.

This clonotype was seen many times. This rearrangement joins TRBV29-1 to TRBJ2-6; D unclear. Deletions cut 7 bases from V and 2 bases from J, with 9 bases between. In germline, CDR1 is SQVTM, CDR2 ANQGSEA. The CDR3 is made up of 13 amino acids. The CDR3 DNA is TGCAGCGCCGCTCGCACTGGGGCCAACGTCCTGACTTTC. As protein: CSAARTGANVLTF.

Ten or more counts support this clonotype. The chain is built from TRBV29-1 and TRBJ1-1; a weak D match, TRBD1 (5 bases). The V gene's germline CDR1 is SQVTM and CDR2 ANQGSEA. The CDR3 spans 11 residues. V was cut by 1 base and J by 6 bases, with 6 bases left in between. The CDR3 region is CSVEGQPEAFF. The CDR3 DNA reads TGCAGCGTTGAAGGACAGCCTGAAGCTTTCTTT.